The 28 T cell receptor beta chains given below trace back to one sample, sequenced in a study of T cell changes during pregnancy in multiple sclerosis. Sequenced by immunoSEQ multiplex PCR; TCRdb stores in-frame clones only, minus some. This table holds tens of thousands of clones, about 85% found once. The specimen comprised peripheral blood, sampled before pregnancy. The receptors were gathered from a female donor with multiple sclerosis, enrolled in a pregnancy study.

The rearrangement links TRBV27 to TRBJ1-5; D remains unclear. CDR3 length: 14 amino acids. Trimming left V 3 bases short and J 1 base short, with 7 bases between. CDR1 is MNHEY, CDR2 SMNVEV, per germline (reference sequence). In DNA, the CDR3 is TGTGCCAGCAGTTTTGCGGGGAGCAATCAGCCCCAGCATTTT. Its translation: CASSFAGSNQPQHF.

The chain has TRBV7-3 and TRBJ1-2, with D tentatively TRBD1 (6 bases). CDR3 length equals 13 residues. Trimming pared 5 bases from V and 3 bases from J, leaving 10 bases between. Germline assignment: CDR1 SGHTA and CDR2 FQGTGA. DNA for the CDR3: TGTGCCAGCAGCCCACAGGGTGACTATGGCTACACCTTC. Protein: CASSPQGDYGYTF.

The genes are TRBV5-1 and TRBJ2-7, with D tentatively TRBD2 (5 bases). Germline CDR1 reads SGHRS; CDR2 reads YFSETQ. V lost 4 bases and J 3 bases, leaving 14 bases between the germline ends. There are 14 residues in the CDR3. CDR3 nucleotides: TGCGCCAGCAGCACTTGGACCGACTACTACGAGCAGTACTTC. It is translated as CASSTWTDYYEQYF.

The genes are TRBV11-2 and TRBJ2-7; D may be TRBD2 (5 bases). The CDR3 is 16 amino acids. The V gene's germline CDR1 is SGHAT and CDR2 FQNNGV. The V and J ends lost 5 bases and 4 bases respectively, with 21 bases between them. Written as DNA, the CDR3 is TGTGCCAGCAGCCGTTACATATCGGACTCCTGGTACGAGCAGTACTTC. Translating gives CASSRYISDSWYEQYF. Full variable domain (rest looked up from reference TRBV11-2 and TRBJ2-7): EAGVAQSPRYKIIEKRQSVAFWCNPISGHATLYWYQQILGQGPKLLIQFQNNGVVDDSQLPKDRFSAERLKGVDSTLKIQPAKLEDSAVYLCASSRYISDSWYEQYFGPGTRLTVT.

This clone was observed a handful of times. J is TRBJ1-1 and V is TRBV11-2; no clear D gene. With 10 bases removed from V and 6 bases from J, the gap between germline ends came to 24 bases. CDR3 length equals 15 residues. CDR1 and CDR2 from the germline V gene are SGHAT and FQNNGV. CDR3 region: CAINELGGEGAEAFF. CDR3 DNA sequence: TGTGCCATCAACGAACTAGGTGGTGAGGGAGCTGAAGCTTTCTTT.

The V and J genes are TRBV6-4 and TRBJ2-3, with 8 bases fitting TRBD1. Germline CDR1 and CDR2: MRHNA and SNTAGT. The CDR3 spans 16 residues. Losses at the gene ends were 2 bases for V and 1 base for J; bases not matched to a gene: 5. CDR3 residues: CASSDAPGQGTDTQYF. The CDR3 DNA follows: TGTGCCAGCAGTGACGCCCCGGGACAGGGCACAGATACGCAGTATTTT.

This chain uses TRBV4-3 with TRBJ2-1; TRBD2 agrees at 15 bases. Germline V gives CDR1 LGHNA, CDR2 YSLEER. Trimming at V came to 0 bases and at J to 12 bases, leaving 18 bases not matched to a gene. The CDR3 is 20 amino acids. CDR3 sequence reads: CASSQDGKTSGLAGGSRQFF. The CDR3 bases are TGCGCCAGCAGCCAAGACGGGAAGACCTCCGGACTAGCGGGGGGGTCCCGGCAGTTCTTC.

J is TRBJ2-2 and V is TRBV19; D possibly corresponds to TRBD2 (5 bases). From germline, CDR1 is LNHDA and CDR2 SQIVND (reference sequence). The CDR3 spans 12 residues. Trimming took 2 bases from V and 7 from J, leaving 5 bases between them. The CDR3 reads CASSIRGGELFF. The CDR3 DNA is TGTGCCAGTAGTATACGGGGCGGGGAGCTGTTTTTT.

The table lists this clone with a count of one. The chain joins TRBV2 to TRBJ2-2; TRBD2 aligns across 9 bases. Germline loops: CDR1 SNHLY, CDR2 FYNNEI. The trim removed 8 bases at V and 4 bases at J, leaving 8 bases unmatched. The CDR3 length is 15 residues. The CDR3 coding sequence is TGTGCCAGCGCGGGACTAGCCCCAACCACCGGGGAGCTGTTTTTT. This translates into CASAGLAPTTGELFF.

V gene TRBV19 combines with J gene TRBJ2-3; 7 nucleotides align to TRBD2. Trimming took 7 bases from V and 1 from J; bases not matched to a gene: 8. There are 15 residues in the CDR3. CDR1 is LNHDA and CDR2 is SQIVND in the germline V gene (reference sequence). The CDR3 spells CASNPIAGGTDTQYF. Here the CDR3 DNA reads TGTGCCAGTAACCCTATAGCGGGTGGCACAGATACGCAGTATTTT.

The CDR3 DNA is TGCGCCAGCAGTGAGTCGGCCGGGATAGATACGCAGTATTTT. Its protein product is CASSESAGIDTQYF. J is TRBJ2-3 and V is TRBV10-2; maybe TRBD2 (5 bases). The V gene lost 0 bases and the J gene lost 5 bases, with 9 bases spanning the gap. The CDR3 is made up of 14 amino acids. Germline V gene sequence: CDR1 WSHSY, CDR2 SAAADI.

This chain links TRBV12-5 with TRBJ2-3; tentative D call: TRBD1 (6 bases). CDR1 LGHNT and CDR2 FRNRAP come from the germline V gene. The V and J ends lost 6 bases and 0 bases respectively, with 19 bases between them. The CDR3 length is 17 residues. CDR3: CASGNREKAASTDTQYF. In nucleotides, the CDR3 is TGTGCTAGTGGGAACAGGGAAAAGGCGGCTAGCACAGATACGCAGTATTTT.

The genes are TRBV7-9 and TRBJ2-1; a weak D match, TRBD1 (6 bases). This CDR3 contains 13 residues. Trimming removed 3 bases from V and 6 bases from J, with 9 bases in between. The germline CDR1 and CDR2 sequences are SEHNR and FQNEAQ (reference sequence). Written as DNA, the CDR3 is TGTGCCAGCAGCTTTCAAGGGGGCAATGAGCAGTTCTTC. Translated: CASSFQGGNEQFF.

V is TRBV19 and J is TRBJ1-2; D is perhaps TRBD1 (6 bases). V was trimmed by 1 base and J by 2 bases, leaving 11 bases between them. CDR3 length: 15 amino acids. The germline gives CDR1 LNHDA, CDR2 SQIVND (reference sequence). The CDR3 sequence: CASSIGQGHNYGYTF. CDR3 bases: TGTGCCAGTAGTATAGGGCAGGGGCACAACTATGGCTACACCTTC.

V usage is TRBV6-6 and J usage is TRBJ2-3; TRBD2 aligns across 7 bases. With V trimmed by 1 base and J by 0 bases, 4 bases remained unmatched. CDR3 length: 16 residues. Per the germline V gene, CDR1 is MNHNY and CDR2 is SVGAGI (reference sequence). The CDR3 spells CASSYFLAASTDTQYF. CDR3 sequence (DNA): TGTGCCAGCAGTTACTTCCTAGCGGCTAGCACAGATACGCAGTATTTT.

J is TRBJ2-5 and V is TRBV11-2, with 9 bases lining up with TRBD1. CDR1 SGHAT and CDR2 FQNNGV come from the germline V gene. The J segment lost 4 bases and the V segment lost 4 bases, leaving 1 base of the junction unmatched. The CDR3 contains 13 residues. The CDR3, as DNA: TGTGCCAGCAGCTGGGGACAGGGAGAGACCCAGTACTTC. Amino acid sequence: CASSWGQGETQYF.

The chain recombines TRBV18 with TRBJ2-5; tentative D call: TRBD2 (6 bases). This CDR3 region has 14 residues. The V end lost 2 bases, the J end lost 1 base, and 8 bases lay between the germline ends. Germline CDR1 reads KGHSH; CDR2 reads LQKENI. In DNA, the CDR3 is TGTGCCAGCTCACCAGGAGGGATCCAAGAGACCCAGTACTTC. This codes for CASSPGGIQETQYF.

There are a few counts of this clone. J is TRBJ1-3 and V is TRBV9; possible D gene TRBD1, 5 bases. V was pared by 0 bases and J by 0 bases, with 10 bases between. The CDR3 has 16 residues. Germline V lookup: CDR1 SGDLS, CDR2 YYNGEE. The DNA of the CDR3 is TGTGCCAGCAGCGTAGATCTCAGGGCCTCTGGAAACACCATATATTTT. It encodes CASSVDLRASGNTIYF.

The CDR3 spells CASRLQGFTEAFF. The CDR3 nucleotides read TGTGCCAGCAGGCTACAGGGGTTCACTGAAGCTTTCTTT. The chain has TRBV28 and TRBJ1-1; 7 bases align to TRBD1. The length of the CDR3 is 13 residues. V lost 6 bases, J lost 4 bases, and 5 bases stayed unmatched. Per the germline V gene, CDR1 is MDHEN and CDR2 is SYDVKM.

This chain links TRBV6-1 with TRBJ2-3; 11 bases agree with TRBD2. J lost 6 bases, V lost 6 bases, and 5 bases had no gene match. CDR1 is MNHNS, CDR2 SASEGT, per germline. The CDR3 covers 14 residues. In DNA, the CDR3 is TGTGCCAGCAGAGTAGCGGGAGGGCCGGATACGCAGTATTTT. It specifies CASRVAGGPDTQYF.

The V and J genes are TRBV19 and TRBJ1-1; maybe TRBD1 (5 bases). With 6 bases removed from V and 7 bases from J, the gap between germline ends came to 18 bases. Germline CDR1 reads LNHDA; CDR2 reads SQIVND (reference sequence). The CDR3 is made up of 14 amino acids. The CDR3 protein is CASSQKWGPGEAFF. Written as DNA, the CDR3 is TGTGCCAGTAGCCAAAAGTGGGGCCCGGGTGAAGCTTTCTTT.

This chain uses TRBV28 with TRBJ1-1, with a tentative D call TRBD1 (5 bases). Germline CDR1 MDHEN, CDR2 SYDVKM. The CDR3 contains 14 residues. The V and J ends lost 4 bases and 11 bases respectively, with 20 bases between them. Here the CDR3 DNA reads TGTGCCAGCAGTTCTACTATCCCGACAGTTTCGGCTTTCTTT. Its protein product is CASSSTIPTVSAFF.

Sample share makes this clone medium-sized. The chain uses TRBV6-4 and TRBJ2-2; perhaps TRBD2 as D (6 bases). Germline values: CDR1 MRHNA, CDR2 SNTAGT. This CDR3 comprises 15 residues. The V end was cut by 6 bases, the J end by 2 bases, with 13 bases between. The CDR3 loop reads CASSPEGLNTGELFF. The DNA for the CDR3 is TGTGCCAGCAGCCCTGAGGGACTCAACACCGGGGAGCTGTTTTTT.

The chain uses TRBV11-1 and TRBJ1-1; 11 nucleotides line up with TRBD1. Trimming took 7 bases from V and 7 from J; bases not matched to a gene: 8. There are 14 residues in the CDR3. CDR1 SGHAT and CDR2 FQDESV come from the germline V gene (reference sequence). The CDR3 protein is CASNRDRGGSEAFF. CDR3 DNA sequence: TGTGCCAGCAACCGGGACAGGGGGGGAAGTGAAGCTTTCTTT.

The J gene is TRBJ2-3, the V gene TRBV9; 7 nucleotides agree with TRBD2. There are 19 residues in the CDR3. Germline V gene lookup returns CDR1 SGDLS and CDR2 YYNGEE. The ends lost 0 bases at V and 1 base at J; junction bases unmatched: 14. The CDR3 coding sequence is TGTGCCAGCAGCGTAGCGATCGCGGGGGACGCGAAAGGCACAGATACGCAGTATTTT. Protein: CASSVAIAGDAKGTDTQYF.

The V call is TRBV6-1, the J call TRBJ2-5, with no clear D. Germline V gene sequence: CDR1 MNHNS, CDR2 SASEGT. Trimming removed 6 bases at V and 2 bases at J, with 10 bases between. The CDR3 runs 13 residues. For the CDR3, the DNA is TGTGCCAGCAGGAGGAGTTTTCAAGAGACCCAGTACTTC. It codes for CASRRSFQETQYF.

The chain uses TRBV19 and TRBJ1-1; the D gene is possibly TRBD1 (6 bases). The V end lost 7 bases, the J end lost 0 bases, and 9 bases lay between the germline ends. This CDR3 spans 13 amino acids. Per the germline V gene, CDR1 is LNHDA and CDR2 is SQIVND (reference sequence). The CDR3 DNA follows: TGTGCCAGTATAGGGGGTTTGAACACTGAAGCTTTCTTT. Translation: CASIGGLNTEAFF. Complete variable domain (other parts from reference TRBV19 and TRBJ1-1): DGGITQSPKYLFRKEGQNVTLSCEQNLNHDAMYWYRQDPGQGLRLIYYSQIVNDFQKGDIAEGYSVSREKKESFPLTVTSAQKNPTAFYLCASIGGLNTEAFFGQGTRLTVV.

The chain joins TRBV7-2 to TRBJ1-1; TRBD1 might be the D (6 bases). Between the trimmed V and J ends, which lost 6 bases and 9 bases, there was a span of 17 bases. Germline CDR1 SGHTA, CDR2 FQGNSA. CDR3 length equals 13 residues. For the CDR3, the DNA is TGTGCCAGCAGTATTTCCCGGACAGATCAAGCTTTCTTT. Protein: CASSISRTDQAFF.